This T cell receptor beta chain was captured in a study of blood T cell repertoires in COVID-19. TCRdb's copy holds only in-frame clones and misses some; the assay was immunoSEQ multiplex PCR. Found here are some 60,000 clones, roughly 89% of them singletons; the top ten hold around 6%. CDR3 length: 12 amino acids. V lost 10 bases and J 4 bases, leaving 13 bases between the germline ends. CDR1 and CDR2 (germline): MDHEN, SYDVKM. Material for sequencing was peripheral blood. The gene calls are TRBV28 and TRBJ1-2, with D perhaps matching TRBD1 (6 bases). This receptor was identified in a human donor in a cohort sampled during active COVID-19. In DNA, the CDR3 is TGTGCCACCAGGGGCGGGGTCTATGGCTACACCTTC. Its protein product is CATRGGVYGYTF.